This TCR beta chain was captured in a study of a mutant IDH1 vaccine in newly diagnosed glioma (dated by TCRdb to the early 2020s). Context from the whole study: Patients were given eight vaccinations, in weeks 1, 3, 5, 7, 11, 15, 19 and 23, which matched visits V03 through V10. Prior to enrollment, standard therapy consisting of radiotherapy alone, temozolomide alone, or radiochemotherapy with temozolomide had been administered to patients, with the combination being received by most patients. Peripheral blood was drawn at six visits: V03 (baseline), V05, V07, V10, V12 and V13. Vaccination began 4-6 weeks after radiotherapy alone, or alongside temozolomide cycles in the chemotherapy-containing groups. Of the roughly 31 treated patients, approximately 62% were male and around 40% were female, and the mean age was roughly 40 years. Longitudinal TCRB deep sequencing was performed for some 25 treated patients wherever samples were available for exploratory analyses.

Preparation of the library involved the immunoSEQ multiplex PCR assay. The hsTCRB Kit was used according to the manufacturer's protocol to amplify rearranged TCR beta chain sequences. An Illumina MiSeq was used to sequence the TCRB libraries. As for the original processing: Demultiplexing, trimming and gene mapping were performed with the kit vendor's proprietary platform. The clones in this table, taken by TCRdb from immuneACCESS, are in-frame only. Not every clone is retained; where verified, under half of the shortfall comes from an unresolved V gene, and the cause of the rest is unknown. V, J and clone size were drawn from that table, and D and trimming were deduced from the DNA. In this sample the table shows 50,000 to 60,000 clones, about 77% of which occur a single time. The ten largest clones take up 5.2% of the sample. On this clone: Its target antigen remains unknown. The input lacks base qualities; no much larger clone sits a single base away.

Per the publication, the time point label means: week 5, during vaccination. A 20-mer mutant IDH1 peptide at 300 micrograms in Montanide made up each vaccine dose, which was injected subcutaneously together with topical imiquimod. All donors had newly diagnosed IDH1-mutant astrocytomas of WHO grade 3 or 4 that showed loss of nuclear ATRX. The samples were drawn from NOA16, a multicentre, single-arm, open-label phase I trial in Germany that tested a mutant IDH1 peptide vaccine in humans for the first time. Genomic DNA for TCRB sequencing was extracted from EDTA blood using the DNeasy Blood and Tissue Kit. The CDR3 has 14 amino acids, counting the end cysteine and phenylalanine. The CDR3 DNA has 42 bases and is translated from base 1. As encoded in the germline V gene, CDR1 is MNHEY while CDR2 is SVGAGI. V is clipped by 5 bases and J by 1 base, and the sequence between their germline boundaries is 11 bases long.

What the authors observed across the whole study: Pseudoprogression seemed to be unrelated to changes in the top peripheral T cell clonotypes found by TCRB sequencing. The authors stated that sample limitations prevented analyses of patient blood samples from being reproduced. Across multiple MHC alleles, vaccine-induced immune responses were seen in about 93% of patients. Selection of PBMC samples for TCRB deep sequencing was based on availability.

The sample here was PBMCs, taken from a glioma patient whose treatment included an IDH1 peptide vaccine. This sequence uses TRBV6-5 and TRBJ1-1; the D gene identity is not certain. The TCR was taken from a man between 45 and 60 years old with glioma. The CDR3 amino acid sequence is: CASSVRRTNTEAFF. The nucleotides read TGTGCCAGCAGTGTGAGGCGTACGAACACTGAAGCTTTCTTT.